This paragraph reports one T cell receptor beta chain. Here immunoSEQ multiplex PCR was the method, and the copy in TCRdb shows in-frame clones only, minus some. The sample has roughly 1,500,000 clones, 98% seen once. Deletions cut 5 bases from V and 5 bases from J, with 13 bases between. Germline-derived CDR1 and CDR2 are LNHNV and YYDKDF (reference sequence). This CDR3 is built from 13 residues. The data were taken from a study of shared clonotypes between healthy human individuals. The sequence derives from a man under 40 in good health. Sequenced: naive CD4+ T cells sorted from blood. Subset defined: CD45RA+ positively selected. The chain carries TRBV15 and TRBJ2-7, with unresolved D. The CDR3 DNA sequence: TGTGCCACCAGCCTCGCCCAAGTGAACGAGCAGTACTTC. It codes for CATSLAQVNEQYF.